These 18 T cell receptor beta chains were sequenced from one sample in a study of blood T cell repertoires in COVID-19. Assay: immunoSEQ multiplex PCR; the TCRdb copy retains only in-frame clones and omits some. The table shows 150,000 to 200,000 clones, with around 80% occurring only once. Material: PBMCs or T cells enriched from blood (not recorded which). These receptors were collected from a man between 45 and 60 years old who had recovered from COVID-19.

The CDR3 bases are TGCGCCAGCAGCTTGAGGGACAGGGGGGAAGGCTACACCTTC. Its protein is CASSLRDRGEGYTF. The chain combines TRBV5-1 with TRBJ1-2; 11 bases agree with TRBD1. The CDR3 is 14 amino acids. Unmatched junction bases numbered 4, after V lost 1 base and J lost 8 bases. The germline CDR1 and CDR2 sequences are SGHRS and YFSETQ.

This clone has only one observation. The chain employs TRBV13 and TRBJ1-2, with TRBD1 matching over 9 bases. The CDR3 runs 14 residues. Unmatched junction bases numbered 6, after V lost 3 bases and J lost 7 bases. CDR1 is PRHDT and CDR2 is FYEKMQ in the germline V gene (reference sequence). In DNA, the CDR3 is TGTGCCAGCAGCTTTGGGACAGGGAGTTTTGGCTACACCTTC. It is translated as CASSFGTGSFGYTF.

The CDR3 reads CAISGGSHEQYF. In DNA, the CDR3 is TGTGCCATCAGTGGAGGGAGCCACGAGCAGTACTTC. This chain uses TRBV10-3 with TRBJ2-7, with a weak D call TRBD2 (5 bases). The CDR3 loop spans 12 amino acids. The V gene's germline CDR1 is ENHRY and CDR2 SYGVKD. V was cut by 4 bases and J by 5 bases, with 9 bases left in between.

V usage is TRBV6-5 and J usage is TRBJ1-2; D may be TRBD1 (5 bases). Germline V lookup: CDR1 MNHEY, CDR2 SVGAGI. V shed 6 bases and J shed 0 bases, with 14 bases lying between them. The CDR3 is 15 amino acids. CDR3 sequence: CASRDPGQTNYGYTF. DNA of the CDR3: TGTGCCAGCAGAGACCCAGGACAAACTAACTATGGCTACACCTTC.

V is TRBV7-6 and J is TRBJ2-3; 16 bases map to TRBD2. This CDR3 contains 17 residues. The J segment lost 3 bases and the V segment lost 5 bases, leaving 5 bases of the junction unmatched. Germline V gene lookup returns CDR1 SGHVS and CDR2 FNYEAQ. CDR3 coding DNA: TGTGCCAGCAGCCCGGGACTAGCGGGGGGGCGGACAGATACGCAGTATTTT. It is translated as CASSPGLAGGRTDTQYF.

The CDR3 DNA reads TGTGCCAGCAGCTTAGCCCCGGGGAGCGGTAAGTTGGGCAATCAGCCCCAGCATTTT. Protein: CASSLAPGSGKLGNQPQHF. The V and J genes are TRBV7-9 and TRBJ1-5; D call uncertain. V was cut by 0 bases and J by 2 bases, with 20 bases left in between. Germline loops: CDR1 SEHNR, CDR2 FQNEAQ (reference sequence). CDR3 length equals 19 residues.

In this sample, this clone turned up a few times. This chain connects TRBV20-1 to TRBJ1-2, with D possibly matching TRBD1 (6 bases). Germline values: CDR1 DFQATT, CDR2 SNEGSKA (reference sequence). The length of the CDR3 is 12 residues. V dropped 3 bases and J dropped 8 bases, with 13 bases sitting between them. The CDR3 region has the DNA TGCAGTGCTAGTTGGGGGCCGACGGGCTACACCTTC. Its protein is CSASWGPTGYTF.

V usage is TRBV5-4 and J usage is TRBJ1-6, with D unclear. The germline V and J ends were trimmed by 4 bases and 6 bases, with 11 bases remaining between them. This CDR3 region has 14 residues. CDR1 is SGHNT and CDR2 is YYREEE in the germline V gene (reference sequence). The CDR3 nucleotides read TGTGCCAGCAGCGCGAGAGGGATTAATTCACCCCTCCACTTT. Amino acid sequence: CASSARGINSPLHF.

The chain uses TRBV7-6 and TRBJ2-1, with TRBD1 identical over 8 bases. With 1 base clipped from V and 5 bases from J, the junction kept 4 bases outside the gene matches. The V gene's germline CDR1 is SGHVS and CDR2 FNYEAQ. CDR3 length: 15 amino acids. The CDR3 reads CASSLGQGANNEQFF. For the CDR3, the DNA is TGTGCCAGCAGCTTAGGTCAGGGGGCGAACAATGAGCAGTTCTTC.

This clone was observed a single time. This chain uses TRBV7-9 with TRBJ2-1; 8 bases match TRBD1. This CDR3 spans 15 amino acids. Germline trimming cut 2 bases from V and 7 bases from J; bases unmatched to any gene: 7. The germline V gene has CDR1 SEHNR and CDR2 FQNEAQ (reference sequence). This CDR3 is CASSLRTGSGNEQFF. Written as DNA, the CDR3 is TGTGCCAGCAGCTTAAGGACAGGGTCTGGAAATGAGCAGTTCTTC.

CDR3 region: CAISPIGQGPLDTEAFF. Written as DNA, the CDR3 is TGTGCCATCAGCCCTATCGGACAGGGGCCCCTGGACACTGAAGCTTTCTTT. The chain links TRBV10-3 to TRBJ1-1; 9 bases are a match to TRBD1. Germline V gives CDR1 ENHRY, CDR2 SYGVKD. The junction had 14 bases not matched to a gene; V was cut back by 6 bases and J by 3 bases. The CDR3 loop spans 17 amino acids.

The chain couples TRBV5-4 to TRBJ1-2; no firm D call. This CDR3 has 12 residues. Germline assignment: CDR1 SGHNT and CDR2 YYREEE (reference sequence). V was shortened by 2 bases and J by 6 bases, with 8 bases between the two germline ends. Here the CDR3 reads CASSFGRDGYTF. The DNA for the CDR3 is TGTGCCAGCAGCTTTGGTCGAGATGGCTACACCTTC.

CDR3 amino acids: CSVVQNTEAFF. In DNA form, the CDR3 reads TGCAGCGTTGTCCAGAACACTGAAGCTTTCTTT. The chain employs TRBV29-1 and TRBJ1-1; D uncertain. This CDR3 has 11 amino acids. Germline CDR1 is SQVTM and CDR2 is ANQGSEA. Trimming stripped 4 bases from V and 1 base from J, with 4 bases between.

This clone has a count of ten or more. The chain links TRBV14 to TRBJ2-7; 7 positions match TRBD1. Germline V lookup: CDR1 SGHDN, CDR2 FVKESK. This CDR3 region has 15 residues. With 5 bases clipped from V and 0 bases from J, the junction kept 7 bases outside the gene matches. CDR3 sequence (DNA): TGTGCCAGCAGCTGGGACAGAAGAAGCTCCTACGAGCAGTACTTC. Residues: CASSWDRRSSYEQYF.

The chain is built from TRBV7-6 and TRBJ1-2; 7 positions agree with TRBD1. Germline V gene sequence: CDR1 SGHVS, CDR2 FNYEAQ. CDR3 size: 15 residues. Trimming removed 1 base from V and 4 bases from J; junction bases left unmatched: 6. CDR3 amino acids: CASSLDEGASYGYTF. The DNA of the CDR3 is TGTGCCAGCAGCTTAGATGAGGGGGCGTCCTATGGCTACACCTTC.

The chain has TRBV13 and TRBJ1-2, with 7 nucleotides matching TRBD1. With V trimmed by 3 bases and J by 0 bases, 7 bases remained unmatched. This CDR3 is built from 16 residues. The V gene's germline CDR1 is PRHDT and CDR2 FYEKMQ (reference sequence). Here the CDR3 DNA reads TGTGCCAGCAGCTTCAGAGGACAGGACCCTAACTATGGCTACACCTTC. Translated, it gives CASSFRGQDPNYGYTF.

This CDR3 is CASSLGVGTGGQETQYF. DNA of the CDR3: TGTGCCAGCAGCTTAGGGGTAGGGACAGGGGGCCAAGAGACCCAGTACTTC. This rearrangement joins TRBV7-2 to TRBJ2-5, with 11 positions matching TRBD1. V trimming: 1 base; J trimming: 1 base; junction bases outside the gene matches: 5. Germline V gives CDR1 SGHTA, CDR2 FQGNSA. The CDR3 has 17 residues.

The CDR3 DNA is TGTGCCAGCAGCCTAGGAAACAGGGATGTTAATGAAAAACTGTTTTTT. Its protein is CASSLGNRDVNEKLFF. This chain joins TRBV7-9 and TRBJ1-4, with D possibly TRBD1 on 6 matching bases. The V gene lost 5 bases and the J gene lost 4 bases, with 17 bases spanning the gap. Germline V gene data show CDR1 as SEHNR and CDR2 as FQNEAQ (reference sequence). The CDR3 extends over 16 amino acids.